The 20 T cell receptor beta chains given below trace back to one sample, sequenced in a study of radiation and T cells in renal cell carcinoma. Data came from immunoSEQ multiplex PCR; TCRdb stores just in-frame clones and leaves some out. Of 75,000 to 95,000 clones in the sample, approximately 86% were seen once. Time point noted: blood 4 weeks post-SBRT, at nephrectomy. The treatment: 15 Gy SBRT to primary tumor, nephrectomy 4 weeks later. The sequences come from blood, collected from a patient whose treatment included radiotherapy and nephrectomy. The source of these receptors is a man in his fifties with renal cell carcinoma.

CDR3: CASSIVLAGNTGELFF. As DNA, the CDR3 is TGTGCCAGTAGTATAGTGCTAGCGGGAAACACCGGGGAGCTGTTTTTT. The chain carries TRBV19 and TRBJ2-2; 9 bases agree with TRBD2. V trimming: 1 base; J trimming: 2 bases; junction bases outside the gene matches: 2. CDR3 length: 16 amino acids. CDR1 LNHDA and CDR2 SQIVND come from the germline V gene (reference sequence).

This clone was seen a handful of times. The genes are TRBV4-2 and TRBJ1-2; maybe TRBD1 (5 bases). This CDR3 region has 16 residues. Germline assignment: CDR1 LGHNA and CDR2 YNFKEQ. Trimming took 0 bases from V and 9 from J, leaving 20 bases between them. DNA of the CDR3: TGTGCCAGCAGCCAAGATAGGTCCGGGACTGCGTATAGCTACACCTTC. Translated, it gives CASSQDRSGTAYSYTF.

The chain links TRBV7-5 to TRBJ2-7; TRBD1, the D gene given by the table, was not confirmed from the DNA. TRBV7-5 corresponds to a pseudogene. The CDR3 extends over 15 amino acids. The CDR3 spells CARSSVTGGRYEQYF. The CDR3, as DNA: TGTGCCAGAAGCTCCGTTACAGGGGGCCGGTACGAGCAGTACTTC.

The chain links TRBV6-5 to TRBJ1-5; D is perhaps TRBD1 (5 bases). The CDR3 loop spans 16 amino acids. V was trimmed by 0 bases and J by 6 bases, leaving 15 bases between them. CDR1 MNHEY and CDR2 SVGAGI come from the germline V gene. CDR3 sequence reads: CASSYSPTPGGQPQHF. Here the CDR3 DNA reads TGTGCCAGCAGTTACTCACCCACACCTGGGGGTCAGCCCCAGCATTTT.

This chain uses TRBV4-1 with TRBJ1-2, with 9 nucleotides matching TRBD1. The germline V gene encodes CDR1 MGHRA and CDR2 YSYEKL. CDR3 length: 14 residues. V lost 4 bases, J lost 2 bases, and 2 bases stayed unmatched. For the CDR3, the DNA is TGCGCCAGCAGCCCCGGGACAGGGAACTATGGCTACACCTTC. The encoded protein is CASSPGTGNYGYTF.

CDR3 residues: CASSDGPSGGNTIYF. The CDR3 DNA is TGTGCCAGCAGCGATGGACCCTCCGGGGGAAACACCATATATTTT. The genes are TRBV7-2 and TRBJ1-3, with D uncertain. The CDR3 sequence is 15 residues long. Deletions cut 5 bases from V and 4 bases from J, with 15 bases between. CDR1 and CDR2 from the germline V gene are SGHTA and FQGNSA.

A few counts support this clone. The rearrangement uses TRBV5-4 and TRBJ2-3, with 9 bases that match TRBD2. The CDR3 loop spans 14 amino acids. The germline V gene encodes CDR1 SGHNT and CDR2 YYREEE (reference sequence). Trimming removed 7 bases from V and 5 bases from J; junction bases left unmatched: 8. CDR3 protein: CASSREGLGDTQYF. In DNA form, the CDR3 reads TGTGCCAGCTCGCGGGAGGGCCTTGGAGATACGCAGTATTTT.

The chain carries TRBV30 and TRBJ2-7, with 13 bases lining up with TRBD2. Germline values: CDR1 GTSNPN, CDR2 SVGIG (reference sequence). The CDR3 has 16 amino acids. V was clipped by 2 bases and J by 5 bases; unmatched bases: 9. The CDR3 nucleotides are TGTGCCTGGAGTTACGGACTAGCGGGAGACATACACGAGCAGTACTTC. This codes for CAWSYGLAGDIHEQYF.

This chain links TRBV6-1 with TRBJ2-4; no clear D. This CDR3 spans 17 amino acids. CDR1 MNHNS and CDR2 SASEGT come from the germline V gene. Trimming removed 3 bases from V and 0 bases from J, with 15 bases in between. CDR3 region: CASSERRQELAKNIQYF. The CDR3 region has the DNA TGTGCCAGCAGTGAGAGGCGGCAGGAACTAGCCAAAAACATTCAGTACTTC.

The rearrangement links TRBV6-1 to TRBJ1-1, with D possibly being TRBD1 (5 bases). CDR1 MNHNS and CDR2 SASEGT come from the germline V gene. This CDR3 contains 13 residues. V dropped 1 base and J dropped 7 bases, with 10 bases sitting between them. The CDR3, as DNA: TGTGCCAGCAGTGAAGTGGGGGAGGTTGAAGCTTTCTTT. This encodes CASSEVGEVEAFF.

The V and J genes are TRBV7-6 and TRBJ2-1, with unresolved D. Germline CDR1 SGHVS, CDR2 FNYEAQ. The CDR3 runs to 15 residues. The ends were cut back, 2 bases at V and 0 bases at J, with 8 bases in the middle. CDR3 loop: CASSLTLSSYNEQFF. CDR3 DNA sequence: TGTGCCAGCAGCTTAACCCTGAGCTCCTACAATGAGCAGTTCTTC.

The chain is built from TRBV30 and TRBJ1-4; 8 bases fit TRBD1. The CDR3 has 14 amino acids. Trimming removed 8 bases from V and 5 bases from J; junction bases left unmatched: 10. CDR1 and CDR2 (germline): GTSNPN, SVGIG (reference sequence). The CDR3 DNA reads TGTGCCGGACAAGGGAACAGGGGGAATGAAAAACTGTTTTTT. Its protein product is CAGQGNRGNEKLFF.

The V and J genes are TRBV7-6 and TRBJ1-5; no firm D call. Trimming cost V 3 bases and J 5 bases, with 5 bases left between them. Germline V gives CDR1 SGHVS, CDR2 FNYEAQ. There are 12 residues in the CDR3. The CDR3 loop reads CASSFRDQPQHF. Written as DNA, the CDR3 is TGTGCCAGCAGCTTTAGGGATCAGCCCCAGCATTTT. The full variable domain, completed using reference TRBV7-6 and TRBJ1-5, is GAGVSQSPRYKVTKRGQDVALRCDPISGHVSLYWYRQALGQGPEFLTYFNYEAQQDKSGLPNDRFSAERPEGSISTLTIQRTEQRDSAMYRCASSFRDQPQHFGDGTRLSIL.

CDR3 sequence: CAWSEGSQGNQPQHF. The CDR3 coding sequence is TGTGCCTGGAGTGAAGGCTCTCAGGGGAATCAGCCCCAGCATTTT. This chain uses TRBV30 with TRBJ1-5, with D perhaps TRBD1 (6 bases). The germline V gene encodes CDR1 GTSNPN and CDR2 SVGIG (reference sequence). The CDR3 totals 15 residues. V lost 1 base, J lost 4 bases, and 14 bases lay in between.

J is TRBJ2-2 and V is TRBV7-6; 8 bases fit TRBD1. The V segment lost 2 bases and the J segment 4 bases; nucleotides outside the gene matches: 3. The CDR3 is made up of 15 amino acids. CDR1 SGHVS and CDR2 FNYEAQ come from the germline V gene. The CDR3, as DNA: TGTGCCAGCAGCTTACAGGGGGCGGGCACCGGGGAGCTGTTTTTT. The encoded protein is CASSLQGAGTGELFF.

This chain joins TRBV10-3 and TRBJ2-2; the D call may be TRBD1 or TRBD2 (5 bases each). CDR1 and CDR2 from the germline V gene are ENHRY and SYGVKD. This CDR3 has 16 residues. The ends were cut back, 1 base at V and 0 bases at J, with 9 bases in the middle. CDR3 sequence reads: CAISELGRTNTGELFF. The CDR3 DNA sequence: TGTGCCATCAGTGAGTTGGGACGGACGAACACCGGGGAGCTGTTTTTT.

This sequence joins TRBV4-1 and TRBJ1-4; D not resolved. Germline V lookup: CDR1 MGHRA, CDR2 YSYEKL. The CDR3 is 17 amino acids. V dropped 3 bases and J dropped 3 bases, with 17 bases sitting between them. CDR3: CASSQLSHRGSNEKLFF. The CDR3 DNA reads as TGCGCCAGCAGCCAGTTATCTCACCGCGGATCTAATGAAAAACTGTTTTTT.

This rearrangement joins TRBV28 to TRBJ1-2; TRBD1 matches at 12 bases. The trim removed 6 bases at V and 6 bases at J, leaving 17 bases unmatched. The CDR3 totals 18 residues. Germline assignment: CDR1 MDHEN and CDR2 SYDVKM. The CDR3 sequence: CASRVSLTGTGGADGYTF. The CDR3 bases are TGTGCCAGCAGAGTTTCGCTGACCGGGACAGGGGGCGCAGATGGCTACACCTTC.

The chain combines TRBV29-1 with TRBJ2-1; D remains ambiguous. This CDR3 spans 13 amino acids. V shed 5 bases and J shed 9 bases, with 17 bases lying between them. Germline CDR1 is SQVTM and CDR2 is ANQGSEA. The CDR3 coding sequence is TGCAGCGTTCGGCGGATCAGCGAGGCTGAGCAGTTCTTC. It specifies CSVRRISEAEQFF.

This clone has only one observation. This chain joins TRBV7-6 and TRBJ2-2; TRBD2 matches at 10 bases. The junction had 7 bases not matched to a gene; V was cut back by 1 base and J by 5 bases. Germline CDR1 is SGHVS and CDR2 is FNYEAQ. CDR3 length equals 17 residues. The CDR3 DNA reads TGTGCCAGCAGCTTAGATGGTAGCGGGGGGATGACCGGGGAGCTGTTTTTT. It specifies CASSLDGSGGMTGELFF.